This T cell receptor (beta chain) was identified during a study of T cell responses to AZD1222 COVID-19 vaccine. Study results and caveats: Regions 160-218 and 743-854 held dominance among vaccine-associated CD4 TCRs, which spanned spike.

Researchers grouped second doses given at about 4 or about 12 weeks into one pool. This CDR3 is 14 amino acids long. Germline CDR1 and CDR2: SGHAT and FQNNGV. Trimming left V 1 base short and J 2 bases short, with 7 bases between. In the case of this clone: Antigen specificity is unknown.

Some clones are missing from TCRdb's copy, which holds only in-frame ones; the method was immunoSEQ multiplex PCR. The sample lists about 150,000 clones, around 86% occurring once. This sequence was found in an adult who received the AZD1222 COVID-19 vaccine. This specimen consisted of peripheral blood, obtained 28 days after the second AZD1222 dose. V gene TRBV11-2 combines with J gene TRBJ2-3; D unresolved. The CDR3 here is CASSLGAITDTQYF. CDR3 in DNA: TGTGCCAGCAGCTTAGGGGCGATCACAGATACGCAGTATTTT.